This TCR beta chain was retrieved from a study of T cell responses to AZD1222 COVID-19 vaccine. Findings and limits, study-wide: Baseline testing showed seropositivity in only six or seven AZD1222 recipients. Clonal diversity was possibly underestimated, and white British individuals and females predominated among donors. Across spike, vaccine-associated CD4 TCRs were found, dominant at 160-218 and 743-854.

CDR1 ENHRY and CDR2 SYGVKD come from the germline V gene. The CDR3 loop spans 15 amino acids. Trimming took off 4 bases at V and 5 bases at J, with 17 bases between the two ends. Notes on this clone: No antigen is known for it.

The method was immunoSEQ multiplex PCR; TCRdb's version includes in-frame clones alone and lacks a portion of them. The sample data list around 150,000 clones. The receptor's source is an adult in good health. The chain joins TRBV10-3 to TRBJ1-1; tentatively, D is TRBD1 (6 bases). The specimen was peripheral blood. The chain's CDR3 is CAISASGGGATEAFF. DNA for the CDR3: TGTGCCATCAGTGCCTCGGGAGGGGGGGCAACTGAAGCTTTCTTT.